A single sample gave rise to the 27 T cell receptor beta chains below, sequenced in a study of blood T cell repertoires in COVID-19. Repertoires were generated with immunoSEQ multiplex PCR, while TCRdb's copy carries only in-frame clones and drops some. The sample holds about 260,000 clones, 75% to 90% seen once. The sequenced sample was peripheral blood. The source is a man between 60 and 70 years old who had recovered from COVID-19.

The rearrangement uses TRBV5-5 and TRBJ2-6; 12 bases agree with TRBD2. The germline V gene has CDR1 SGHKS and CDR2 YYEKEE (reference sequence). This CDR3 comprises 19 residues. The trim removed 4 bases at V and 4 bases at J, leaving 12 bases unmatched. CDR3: CASSQPKTSGSSGANVLTF. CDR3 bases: TGTGCCAGCAGCCAACCCAAGACTAGCGGGAGTTCGGGGGCCAACGTCCTGACTTTC.

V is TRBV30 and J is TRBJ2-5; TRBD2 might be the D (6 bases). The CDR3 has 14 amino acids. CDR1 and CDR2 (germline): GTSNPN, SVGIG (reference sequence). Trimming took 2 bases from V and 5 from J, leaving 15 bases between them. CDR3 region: CAWSSIGDLETQYF. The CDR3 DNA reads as TGTGCCTGGAGTAGCATCGGGGACTTGGAGACCCAGTACTTC.

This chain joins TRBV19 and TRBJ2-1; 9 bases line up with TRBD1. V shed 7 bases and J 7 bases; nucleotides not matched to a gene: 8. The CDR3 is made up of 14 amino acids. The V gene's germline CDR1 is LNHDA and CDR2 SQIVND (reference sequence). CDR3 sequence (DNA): TGTGCCAGTACCCGACCGGGACAGGGAAATGAGCAGTTCTTC. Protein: CASTRPGQGNEQFF.

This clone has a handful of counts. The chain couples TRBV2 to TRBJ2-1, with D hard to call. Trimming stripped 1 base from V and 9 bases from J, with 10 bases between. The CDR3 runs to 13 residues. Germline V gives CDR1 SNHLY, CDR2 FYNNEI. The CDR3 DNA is TGTGCCAGCAGTGAAGGGCTAGTGGGTGAGCAGTTCTTC. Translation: CASSEGLVGEQFF.

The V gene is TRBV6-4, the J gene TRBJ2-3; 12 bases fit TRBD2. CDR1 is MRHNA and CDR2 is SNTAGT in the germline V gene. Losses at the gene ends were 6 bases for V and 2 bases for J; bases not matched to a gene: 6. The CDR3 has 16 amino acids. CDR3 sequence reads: CASSPTSGGPTDTQYF. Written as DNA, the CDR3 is TGTGCCAGCAGCCCAACTAGCGGGGGGCCCACAGATACGCAGTATTTT.

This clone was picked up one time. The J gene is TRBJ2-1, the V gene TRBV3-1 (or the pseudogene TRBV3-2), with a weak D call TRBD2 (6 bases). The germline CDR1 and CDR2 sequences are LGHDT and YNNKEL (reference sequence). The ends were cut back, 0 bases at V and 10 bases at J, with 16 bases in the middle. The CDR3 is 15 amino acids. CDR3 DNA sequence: TGTGCCAGCAGCCAAGATCATCGGCGGGGACGGGAGCAGTTCTTC. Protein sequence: CASSQDHRRGREQFF.

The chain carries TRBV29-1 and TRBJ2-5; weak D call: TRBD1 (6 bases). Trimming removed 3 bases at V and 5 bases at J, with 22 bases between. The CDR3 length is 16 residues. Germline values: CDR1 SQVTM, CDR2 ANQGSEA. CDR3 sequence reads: CSVDSFRGHIRETQYF. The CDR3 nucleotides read TGCAGCGTTGACTCGTTCAGGGGCCATATCAGGGAGACCCAGTACTTC.

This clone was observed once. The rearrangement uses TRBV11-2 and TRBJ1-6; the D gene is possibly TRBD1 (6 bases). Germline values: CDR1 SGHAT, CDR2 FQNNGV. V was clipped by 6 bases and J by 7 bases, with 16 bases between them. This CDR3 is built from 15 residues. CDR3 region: CASSSTTGSNSPLHF. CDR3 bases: TGTGCCAGCAGTTCAACTACAGGGTCGAATTCACCCCTCCACTTT.

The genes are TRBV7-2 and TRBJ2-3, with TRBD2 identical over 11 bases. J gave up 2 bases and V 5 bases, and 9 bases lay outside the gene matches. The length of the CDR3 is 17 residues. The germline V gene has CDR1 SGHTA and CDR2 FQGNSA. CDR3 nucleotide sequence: TGTGCCAGCAGCCCTCTCCCTAGCGGGGGGCCCACAGATACGCAGTATTTT. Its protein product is CASSPLPSGGPTDTQYF.

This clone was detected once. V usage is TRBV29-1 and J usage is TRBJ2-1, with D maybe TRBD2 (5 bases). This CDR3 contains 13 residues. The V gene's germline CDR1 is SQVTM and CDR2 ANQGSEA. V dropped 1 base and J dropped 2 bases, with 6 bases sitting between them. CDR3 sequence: CSVEGGTYNEQFF. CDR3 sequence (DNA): TGCAGCGTTGAAGGAGGGACCTACAATGAGCAGTTCTTC.

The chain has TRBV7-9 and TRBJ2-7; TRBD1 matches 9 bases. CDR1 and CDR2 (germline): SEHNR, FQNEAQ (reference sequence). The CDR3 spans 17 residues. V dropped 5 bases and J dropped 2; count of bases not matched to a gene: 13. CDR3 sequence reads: CASSPPLRDRDPYEQYF. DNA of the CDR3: TGTGCCAGCAGCCCCCCCCTCAGGGACAGGGATCCCTACGAGCAGTACTTC.

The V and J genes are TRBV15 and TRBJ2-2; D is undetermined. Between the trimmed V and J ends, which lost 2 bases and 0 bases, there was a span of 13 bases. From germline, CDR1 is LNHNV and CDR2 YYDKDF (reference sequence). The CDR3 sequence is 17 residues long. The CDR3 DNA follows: TGTGCCACCAGCAGACCCCCGGGTAGCACGAACACCGGGGAGCTGTTTTTT. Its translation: CATSRPPGSTNTGELFF.

The CDR3 reads CASSPTSGRVNEQFF. CDR3 nucleotides: TGTGCCAGCTCACCAACTAGCGGGAGAGTCAATGAGCAGTTCTTC. The rearrangement uses TRBV18 and TRBJ2-1; TRBD2 aligns across 11 bases. The germline CDR1 and CDR2 sequences are KGHSH and LQKENI. There are 15 residues in the CDR3. V lost 2 bases and J lost 6; bases outside the gene matches: 3. Full variable domain (outside the CDR3, taken from reference TRBV18 and TRBJ2-1): NAGVMQNPRHLVRRRGQEARLRCSPMKGHSHVYWYRQLPEEGLKFMVYLQKENIIDESGMPKERFSAEFPKEGPSILRIQQVVRGDSAAYFCASSPTSGRVNEQFFGPGTRLTVL.

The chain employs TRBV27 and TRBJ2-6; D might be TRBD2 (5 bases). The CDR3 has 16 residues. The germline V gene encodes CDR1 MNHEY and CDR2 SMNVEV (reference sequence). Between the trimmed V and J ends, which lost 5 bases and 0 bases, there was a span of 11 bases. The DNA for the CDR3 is TGTGCCAGCAGTAGAGGGCGGAGCTCTGGGGCCAACGTCCTGACTTTC. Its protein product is CASSRGRSSGANVLTF. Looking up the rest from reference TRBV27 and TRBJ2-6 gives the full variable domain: EAQVTQNPRYLITVTGKKLTVTCSQNMNHEYMSWYRQDPGLGLRQIYYSMNVEVTDKGDVPEGYKVSRKEKRNFPLILESPSPNQTSLYFCASSRGRSSGANVLTFGAGSRLTVL.

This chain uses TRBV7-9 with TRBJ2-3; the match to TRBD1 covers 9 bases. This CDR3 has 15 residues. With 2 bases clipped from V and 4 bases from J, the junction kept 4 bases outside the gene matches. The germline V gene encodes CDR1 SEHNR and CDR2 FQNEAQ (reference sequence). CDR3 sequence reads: CASSLLGDRADTQYF. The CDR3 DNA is TGTGCCAGCAGCTTACTCGGGGACAGGGCAGATACGCAGTATTTT. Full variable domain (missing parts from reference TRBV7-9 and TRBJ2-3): DTGVSQNPRHKITKRGQNVTFRCDPISEHNRLYWYRQTLGQGPEFLTYFQNEAQLEKSRLLSDRFSAERPKGSFSTLEIQRTEQGDSAMYLCASSLLGDRADTQYFGPGTRLTVL.

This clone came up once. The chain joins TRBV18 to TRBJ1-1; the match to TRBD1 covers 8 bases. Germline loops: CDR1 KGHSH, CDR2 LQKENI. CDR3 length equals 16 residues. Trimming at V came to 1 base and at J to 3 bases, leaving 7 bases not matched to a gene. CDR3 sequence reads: CASSPLPGGLYTEAFF. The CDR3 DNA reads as TGTGCCAGCTCACCACTTCCAGGGGGCTTGTACACTGAAGCTTTCTTT.

The CDR3 protein is CASSLQGANGYTF. For the CDR3, the DNA is TGTGCCAGCAGTTTACAGGGGGCGAATGGCTACACCTTC. This rearrangement joins TRBV12-3 or TRBV12-4 to TRBJ1-2; TRBD1 matches at 8 bases. The CDR3 extends over 13 amino acids. The ends lost 2 bases at V and 6 bases at J; junction bases unmatched: 2.

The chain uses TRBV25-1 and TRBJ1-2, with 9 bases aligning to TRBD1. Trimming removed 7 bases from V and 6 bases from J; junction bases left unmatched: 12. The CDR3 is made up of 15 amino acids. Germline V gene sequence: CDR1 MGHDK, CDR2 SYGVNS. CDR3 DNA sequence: TGTGCCAGCACCGAGACCGGGACAGGGAGCCATGGCTACACCTTC. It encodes CASTETGTGSHGYTF.

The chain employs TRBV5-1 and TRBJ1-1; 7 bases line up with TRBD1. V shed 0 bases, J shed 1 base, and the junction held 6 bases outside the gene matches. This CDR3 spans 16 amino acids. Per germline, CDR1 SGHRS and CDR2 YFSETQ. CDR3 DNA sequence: TGCGCCAGCAGCTTGGGACAGGGTGGGGGGAACACTGAAGCTTTCTTT. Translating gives CASSLGQGGGNTEAFF.

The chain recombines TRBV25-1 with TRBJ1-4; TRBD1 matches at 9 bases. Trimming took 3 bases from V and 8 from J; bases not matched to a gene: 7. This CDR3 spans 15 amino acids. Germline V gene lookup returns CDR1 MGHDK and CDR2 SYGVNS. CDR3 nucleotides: TGTGCCAGCAGTGAGGGACAGGGTGAAATCGAAAAACTGTTTTTT. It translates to CASSEGQGEIEKLFF.

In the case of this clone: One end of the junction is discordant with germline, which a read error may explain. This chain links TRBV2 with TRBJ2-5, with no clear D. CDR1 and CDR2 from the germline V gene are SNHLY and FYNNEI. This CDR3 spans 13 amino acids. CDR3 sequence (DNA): TGTGCCACCAGTGGGTCTATTCAAGAGACCCAGTACTTC. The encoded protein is CATSGSIQETQYF.

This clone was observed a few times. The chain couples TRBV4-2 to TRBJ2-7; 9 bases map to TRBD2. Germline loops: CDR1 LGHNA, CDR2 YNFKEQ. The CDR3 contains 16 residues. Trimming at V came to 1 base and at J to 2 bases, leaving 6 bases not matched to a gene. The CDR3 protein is CASSQGLAVKTYEQYF. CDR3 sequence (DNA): TGTGCCAGCAGCCAAGGACTAGCGGTTAAGACCTACGAGCAGTACTTC.

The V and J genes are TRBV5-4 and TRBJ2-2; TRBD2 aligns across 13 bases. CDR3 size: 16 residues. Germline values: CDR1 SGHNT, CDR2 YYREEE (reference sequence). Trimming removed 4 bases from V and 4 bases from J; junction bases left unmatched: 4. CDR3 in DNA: TGTGCCAGCAGCCCGGGGACTAGCGGGATCACCGGGGAGCTGTTTTTT. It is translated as CASSPGTSGITGELFF. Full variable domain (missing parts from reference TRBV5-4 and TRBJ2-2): ETGVTQSPTHLIKTRGQQVTLRCSSQSGHNTVSWYQQALGQGPQFIFQYYREEENGRGNFPPRFSGLQFPNYSSELNVNALELDDSALYLCASSPGTSGITGELFFGEGSRLTVL.

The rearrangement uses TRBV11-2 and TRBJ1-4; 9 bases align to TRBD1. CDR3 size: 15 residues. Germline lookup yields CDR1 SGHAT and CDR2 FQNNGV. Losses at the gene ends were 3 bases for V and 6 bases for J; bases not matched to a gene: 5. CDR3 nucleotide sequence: TGTGCCAGCAGCTTTGGAGGACAGGGGTATGAAAAACTGTTTTTT. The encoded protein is CASSFGGQGYEKLFF.

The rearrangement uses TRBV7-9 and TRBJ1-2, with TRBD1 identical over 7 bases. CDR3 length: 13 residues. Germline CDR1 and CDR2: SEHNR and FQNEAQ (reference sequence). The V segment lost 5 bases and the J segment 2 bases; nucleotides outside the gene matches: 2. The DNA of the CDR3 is TGTGCCAGCAGCCGGGGACAGAACTATGGCTACACCTTC. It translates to CASSRGQNYGYTF.

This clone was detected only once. Here the CDR3 DNA reads TGTGCCAGCAGCCAAGCGGGGGGTGGCAATCAGCCCCAGCATTTT. This codes for CASSQAGGGNQPQHF. The chain carries TRBV3-1 (or the pseudogene TRBV3-2) and TRBJ1-5, with D tentatively TRBD1 (5 bases). CDR3 size: 15 residues. V dropped 1 base and J dropped 2 bases, with 9 bases sitting between them. The germline V gene has CDR1 LGHDT and CDR2 YNNKEL (reference sequence).

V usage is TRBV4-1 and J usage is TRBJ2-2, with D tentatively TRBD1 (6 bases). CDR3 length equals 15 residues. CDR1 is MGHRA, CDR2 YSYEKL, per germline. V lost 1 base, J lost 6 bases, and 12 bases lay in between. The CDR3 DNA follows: TGCGCCAGCAGCCAAGTACTGGCAGGGGCCGGGGAGCTGTTTTTT. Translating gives CASSQVLAGAGELFF.